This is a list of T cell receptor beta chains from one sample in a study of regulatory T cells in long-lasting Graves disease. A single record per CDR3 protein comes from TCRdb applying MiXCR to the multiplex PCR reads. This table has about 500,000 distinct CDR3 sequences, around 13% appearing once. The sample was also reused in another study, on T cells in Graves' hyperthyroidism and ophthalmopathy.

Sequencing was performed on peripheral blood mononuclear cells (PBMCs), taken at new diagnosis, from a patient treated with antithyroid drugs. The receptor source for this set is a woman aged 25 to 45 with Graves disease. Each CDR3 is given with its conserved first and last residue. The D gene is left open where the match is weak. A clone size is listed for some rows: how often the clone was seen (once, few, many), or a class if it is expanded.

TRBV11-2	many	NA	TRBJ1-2	CASSLASRPYGYTF	TGTGCCAGCAGCCTAGCTTCCCGACCCTATGGCTACACCTTC
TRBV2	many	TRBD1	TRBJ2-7	CASIGTAYEQYF	TGTGCCAGCATCGGGACAGCCTACGAGCAGTACTTC
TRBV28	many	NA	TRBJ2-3	CASSPLSGSSTDTQYF	TGTGCCAGCAGTCCACTAAGCGGTTCTAGCACAGATACGCAGTATTTT
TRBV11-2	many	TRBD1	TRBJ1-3	CASSLVLEGGSGNTIYF	TGTGCCAGCAGCTTAGTTTTGGAAGGGGGCAGTGGAAACACCATATATTTT
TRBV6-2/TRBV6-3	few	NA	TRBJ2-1	CASSYKLKGLANEQFF	TGTGCCAGCAGTTACAAATTAAAGGGGCTTGCCAATGAGCAGTTCTTC
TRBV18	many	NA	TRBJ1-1	CASSQGQNTEAFF	TGCGCCAGCAGCCAAGGACAGAACACTGAAGCTTTCTTT
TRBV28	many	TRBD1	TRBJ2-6	CASRAGTGNSGANVLTF	TGTGCCAGCAGGGCAGGGACAGGAAACTCTGGGGCCAACGTCCTGACTTTC
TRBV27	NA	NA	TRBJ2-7	CASSLIRGAYLYEQYF	TGTGCCAGCAGTCTAATACGAGGAGCGTACCTCTACGAGCAGTACTTC
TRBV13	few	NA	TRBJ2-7	CASSPGVAYEQYF	TGTGCCAGCAGCCCCGGGGTAGCCTACGAGCAGTACTTC
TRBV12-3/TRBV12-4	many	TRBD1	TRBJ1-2	CASSFGTGYGYTF	TGTGCCAGCAGCTTTGGGACAGGGTATGGCTACACCTTC
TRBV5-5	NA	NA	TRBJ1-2	CASSSRTGTNYGYTF	TGTGCCAGCAGCTCCCGGACGGGGACTAACTATGGCTACACCTTC